This T cell receptor beta chain was documented in a study of blood T cell repertoires in COVID-19. Study context: Samples representing acute and convalescent COVID-19 were sourced from the United States, Italy and Spain. Sample material is recorded as cDNA or gDNA derived from T cells, B-cell-depleted T cells, or PBMCs.

Per the original data handling: Reference gene primers were amplified, and this amplification served to estimate nucleated cell counts. Data came from immunoSEQ multiplex PCR; TCRdb stores just in-frame clones and leaves some out. V and J calls and clone size come straight from that table; D and trimming were deduced from the DNA. The table includes nearly 90,000 clones, approximately 90% detected once. This CDR3 has 15 residues. Germline assignment: CDR1 LGHNT and CDR2 FRNRAP. V was trimmed by 6 bases and J by 0 bases, leaving 12 bases between them. This clonotype originated in a man between 60 and 70 years old with acute or convalescent COVID-19. This chain connects TRBV12-5 to TRBJ1-5; perhaps TRBD1 as D (6 bases). Specimen: peripheral blood. The CDR3 sequence: CASGLGQYSNQPQHF. In nucleotides, the CDR3 is TGTGCTAGTGGGCTTGGACAGTATAGCAATCAGCCCCAGCATTTT.